Following are 7 T cell receptor beta chains from one sample sequenced in a study of blood T cell repertoires in COVID-19. Sequencing was performed with immunoSEQ multiplex PCR; in TCRdb, only in-frame clones are kept and a portion is missing. The sample shows 110,000 to 150,000 clones, approximately 90% of them seen only once. Sequencing input: peripheral blood. Receptors originate from a woman between 40 and 50 years old with acute or convalescent COVID-19.

This chain uses TRBV9 with TRBJ1-1, with a possible D match to TRBD1 (5 bases). Trimming removed 0 bases from V and 1 base from J, with 10 bases in between. The length of the CDR3 is 15 residues. Germline CDR1 reads SGDLS; CDR2 reads YYNGEE. The CDR3 is CASSVVGGTNTEAFF. The CDR3 bases are TGTGCCAGCAGCGTAGTGGGAGGGACGAACACTGAAGCTTTCTTT.

The DNA for the CDR3 is TGTGCCAGCAGCCGGACTAGCGGGGGCCTCCAAGAGACCCAGTACTTC. Translating gives CASSRTSGGLQETQYF. The chain joins TRBV28 to TRBJ2-5, with 13 bases lining up with TRBD2. V lost 6 bases to trimming and J lost 1 base; unmatched junction nucleotides: 5. The CDR3 covers 16 residues. Germline V gene sequence: CDR1 MDHEN, CDR2 SYDVKM.

This chain links TRBV6-6 with TRBJ1-5; tentative D call: TRBD1 (6 bases). The V end lost 6 bases, the J end lost 1 base, and 16 bases lay between the germline ends. CDR3 size: 16 residues. CDR1 is MNHNY, CDR2 SVGAGI, per germline (reference sequence). This CDR3 is CASSPNWGLSNQPQHF. In nucleotides, the CDR3 is TGTGCCAGCAGCCCCAATTGGGGGCTAAGCAATCAGCCCCAGCATTTT.

V usage is TRBV12-3 or TRBV12-4 and J usage is TRBJ2-1, with TRBD2 as a possible D gene (6 bases). V gave up 4 bases and J gave up 5 bases, with 9 bases separating them. This CDR3 is 13 amino acids long. CDR3 sequence reads: CASSWRGDNEQFF. The CDR3 DNA follows: TGTGCCAGCAGTTGGAGGGGAGACAATGAGCAGTTCTTC.

CDR3 in amino acids: CASSEFGTGVIGELFF. The CDR3, as DNA: TGTGCCAGCAGCGAATTCGGGACAGGGGTCATCGGGGAGCTGTTTTTT. The J gene is TRBJ2-2, the V gene TRBV5-4; 10 bases map to TRBD1. The ends lost 4 bases at V and 7 bases at J; junction bases unmatched: 10. Germline V gene sequence: CDR1 SGHNT, CDR2 YYREEE (reference sequence). The CDR3 loop spans 16 amino acids.

J is TRBJ2-5 and V is TRBV24-1; possibly TRBD1 for D (6 bases). Trimming took 10 bases from V and 5 from J, leaving 13 bases between them. The CDR3 totals 12 residues. Per germline, CDR1 KGHDR and CDR2 SFDVKD. The CDR3 here is CATGQGLETQYF. The CDR3 bases are TGTGCCACGGGGCAGGGGTTGGAGACCCAGTACTTC.

The V and J genes are TRBV6-2 or TRBV6-3 and TRBJ2-7; 15 bases align to TRBD2. The germline V gene has CDR1 MNHEY and CDR2 SVGEGT. The CDR3 length is 21 residues. The J segment lost 1 base and the V segment lost 5 bases, leaving 18 bases of the junction unmatched. The CDR3 here is CASSTAGLAGGPHWSSYEQYF. CDR3 sequence (DNA): TGTGCCAGCAGTACCGCAGGACTAGCGGGAGGGCCGCACTGGTCGTCCTACGAGCAGTACTTC.